There are a few counts of the clone carrying this T cell receptor (beta chain). Its specificity is not known. The ends were cut back, 7 bases at V and 0 bases at J, with 10 bases in the middle. The CDR3 is 13 residues long. Germline assignment: CDR1 SGHAT and CDR2 FQNNGV. The data are from a study of PD-1 blockade in classical Hodgkin lymphoma. Overall study findings and caveats: It was CD4+ TCR diversity, not CD8+, that rose significantly by C4D1.

Every patient experienced relapse after autologous stem cell transplantation, and brentuximab vedotin exposure varied. Using immunoSEQ multiplex PCR, the repertoire was profiled, and TCRdb retains in-frame clones only, with some absent. Of roughly 28,000 clones listed, about 78% are singletons. Sequenced here: peripheral blood mononuclear cells (PBMCs), sampled before the second cycle of nivolumab. This sequence joins TRBV11-2 and TRBJ2-7; D unresolved. This TCR came from a human donor with classical Hodgkin lymphoma. CDR3 in amino acids: CASMGFRSYEQYF. DNA of the CDR3: TGTGCCAGCATGGGGTTCCGCTCCTACGAGCAGTACTTC.